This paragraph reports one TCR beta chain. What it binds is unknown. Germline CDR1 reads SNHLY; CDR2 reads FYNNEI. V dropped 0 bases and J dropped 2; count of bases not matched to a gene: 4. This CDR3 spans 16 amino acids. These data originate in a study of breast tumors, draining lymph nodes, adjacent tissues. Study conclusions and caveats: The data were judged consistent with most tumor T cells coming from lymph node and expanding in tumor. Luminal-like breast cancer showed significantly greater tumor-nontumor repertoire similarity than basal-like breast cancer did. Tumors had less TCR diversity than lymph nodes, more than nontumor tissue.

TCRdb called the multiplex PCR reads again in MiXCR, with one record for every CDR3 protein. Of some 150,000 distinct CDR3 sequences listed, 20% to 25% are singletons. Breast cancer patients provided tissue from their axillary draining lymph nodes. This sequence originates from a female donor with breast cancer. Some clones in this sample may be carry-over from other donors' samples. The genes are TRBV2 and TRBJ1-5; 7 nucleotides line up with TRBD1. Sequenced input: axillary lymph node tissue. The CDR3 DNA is TGTGCCAGCAGTGAAGCGCTAGGACAGGGCAATCAGCCCCAGCATTTT. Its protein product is CASSEALGQGNQPQHF.